Below, 13 T cell receptor beta chains from the same sample are listed, as sequenced in a study of T cells in narcolepsy. Method: immunoSEQ multiplex PCR; TCRdb's copy keeps in-frame clones and lacks some. Among under 40,000 clones listed, 84% were seen once. The sample was CD45RA- memory CD4+ T cells from PBMCs. The source of these receptors is a human donor with narcolepsy.

To note about this clone: Other DNA sequences within the sample encode an identical CDR3. The gene calls are TRBV29-1 and TRBJ1-1, with D possibly being TRBD1 (6 bases). This CDR3 contains 12 residues. CDR1 and CDR2 (germline): SQVTM, ANQGSEA. Trimming cost V 6 bases and J 1 base, with 9 bases left between them. This CDR3 reads CSVGQTNTEAFF. CDR3 in DNA: TGCAGCGTCGGACAGACGAACACTGAAGCTTTCTTT.

The chain carries TRBV10-2 and TRBJ2-7; D ambiguous. CDR3 length equals 12 residues. Germline values: CDR1 WSHSY, CDR2 SAAADI. V was pared by 4 bases and J by 7 bases, with 11 bases between. The CDR3 nucleotides are TGCGCCAGCAGTGTTGGGGTAGGGGAGCAGTACTTC. It encodes CASSVGVGEQYF.

The chain couples TRBV10-3 to TRBJ1-6; TRBD1 agrees at 8 bases. The CDR3 contains 16 residues. The V and J ends lost 4 bases and 7 bases, in that order; junction bases with no gene match: 9. Germline CDR1 is ENHRY and CDR2 is SYGVKD. The CDR3, as DNA: TGTGCCATCAGTGGTCGCGGACAGGGCCAGAATTCACCCCTCCACTTT. It encodes CAISGRGQGQNSPLHF.

This rearrangement joins TRBV6-1 to TRBJ2-1; D not certain. Trimming shortened V by 6 bases and J by 16 bases, and 16 bases separated the two germline ends. Germline lookup yields CDR1 MNHNS and CDR2 SASEGT. This CDR3 spans 11 amino acids. The CDR3 is CASSDGPSAFF. The CDR3 region has the DNA TGTGCCAGCAGCGATGGACCTTCGGCCTTCTTC.

The gene calls are TRBV6-5 and TRBJ1-1, with 9 bases lining up with TRBD1. This CDR3 is built from 14 residues. CDR1 is MNHEY, CDR2 SVGAGI, per germline. Trimming removed 7 bases from V and 7 bases from J; junction bases left unmatched: 10. This chain's CDR3 is CASTPGQGFGEAFF. DNA for the CDR3: TGTGCCAGCACTCCTGGACAGGGGTTCGGTGAAGCTTTCTTT.

V gene TRBV2 combines with J gene TRBJ2-5, with 11 bases fitting TRBD1. This CDR3 is 15 amino acids long. Per germline, CDR1 SNHLY and CDR2 FYNNEI. With V trimmed by 6 bases and J by 1 base, 4 bases remained unmatched. CDR3 in amino acids: CASRGDRGSQETQYF. The CDR3 region has the DNA TGTGCCAGCAGAGGGGACAGGGGGTCCCAAGAGACCCAGTACTTC.

The chain employs TRBV19 and TRBJ2-1, with a tentative D call TRBD1 (7 bases). Per the germline V gene, CDR1 is LNHDA and CDR2 is SQIVND (reference sequence). This CDR3 contains 15 residues. The germline V and J ends were trimmed by 10 bases and 7 bases, with 23 bases remaining between them. In DNA, the CDR3 is TGTGCCACCACTCTCCACAGGGGACTTTGGAATGAGCAGTTCTTC. It codes for CATTLHRGLWNEQFF.

The chain joins TRBV7-2 to TRBJ2-1, with TRBD1 matching over 9 bases. J gave up 6 bases and V 5 bases, and 5 bases lay outside the gene matches. CDR3 length: 14 amino acids. Germline loops: CDR1 SGHTA, CDR2 FQGNSA. The CDR3 spells CASSLGTGRNEQFF. The CDR3 DNA reads as TGTGCCAGCAGCCTGGGGACAGGGCGCAATGAGCAGTTCTTC. Looking up the rest from reference TRBV7-2 and TRBJ2-1 gives the full variable domain: GAGVSQSPSNKVTEKGKDVELRCDPISGHTALYWYRQSLGQGLEFLIYFQGNSAPDKSGLPSDRFSAERTGGSVSTLTIQRTQQEDSAVYLCASSLGTGRNEQFFGPGTRLTVL.

The CDR3 coding sequence is TGTGCCAGCAGTGGGGGCTCGACAGGGCCTAGGGTTGGCTACACCTTC. Encoded protein: CASSGGSTGPRVGYTF. The V and J genes are TRBV6-1 and TRBJ1-2; the match to TRBD1 covers 7 bases. The CDR3 consists of 16 residues. Trimming at V came to 4 bases and at J to 7 bases, leaving 15 bases not matched to a gene. Germline V gene sequence: CDR1 MNHNS, CDR2 SASEGT.

V gene TRBV4-3 combines with J gene TRBJ1-2; 7 bases line up with TRBD1. The trim removed 4 bases at V and 6 bases at J, leaving 8 bases unmatched. The CDR3 has 14 residues. Germline V gene data show CDR1 as LGHNA and CDR2 as YSLEER. The CDR3 nucleotides read TGCGCCAGCAGCCCACAAGGCGGGACAGATGGCTACACCTTC. It encodes CASSPQGGTDGYTF.

The CDR3 loop reads CASSADRVTSYNEQFF. CDR3 bases: TGTGCCAGCAGCGCGGACAGGGTGACATCCTACAATGAGCAGTTCTTC. The rearrangement joins TRBV9 to TRBJ2-1; TRBD1 agrees at 8 bases. Trimming removed 3 bases from V and 1 base from J; junction bases left unmatched: 6. Germline lookup yields CDR1 SGDLS and CDR2 YYNGEE. The CDR3 runs 16 residues. Full variable domain (missing parts from reference TRBV9 and TRBJ2-1): DSGVTQTPKHLITATGQRVTLRCSPRSGDLSVYWYQQSLDQGLQFLIQYYNGEERAKGNILERFSAQQFPDLHSELNLSSLELGDSALYFCASSADRVTSYNEQFFGPGTRLTVL.

V usage is TRBV9 and J usage is TRBJ2-3; D uncertain. The ends were cut back, 4 bases at V and 2 bases at J, with 8 bases in the middle. The CDR3 is 13 residues long. Germline-derived CDR1 and CDR2 are SGDLS and YYNGEE. The CDR3 nucleotides are TGTGCCAGCAGCACACTCCTCACAGATACGCAGTATTTT. Protein product: CASSTLLTDTQYF.

This chain uses TRBV6-6 with TRBJ2-3, with 11 bases that match TRBD2. Germline values: CDR1 MNHNY, CDR2 SVGAGI (reference sequence). The CDR3 has 14 amino acids. J was trimmed by 5 bases and V by 7 bases; bases with no gene match: 5. CDR3 residues: CASTLAGGGDTQYF. The CDR3 coding sequence is TGTGCCAGCACCCTAGCGGGGGGTGGAGATACGCAGTATTTT.